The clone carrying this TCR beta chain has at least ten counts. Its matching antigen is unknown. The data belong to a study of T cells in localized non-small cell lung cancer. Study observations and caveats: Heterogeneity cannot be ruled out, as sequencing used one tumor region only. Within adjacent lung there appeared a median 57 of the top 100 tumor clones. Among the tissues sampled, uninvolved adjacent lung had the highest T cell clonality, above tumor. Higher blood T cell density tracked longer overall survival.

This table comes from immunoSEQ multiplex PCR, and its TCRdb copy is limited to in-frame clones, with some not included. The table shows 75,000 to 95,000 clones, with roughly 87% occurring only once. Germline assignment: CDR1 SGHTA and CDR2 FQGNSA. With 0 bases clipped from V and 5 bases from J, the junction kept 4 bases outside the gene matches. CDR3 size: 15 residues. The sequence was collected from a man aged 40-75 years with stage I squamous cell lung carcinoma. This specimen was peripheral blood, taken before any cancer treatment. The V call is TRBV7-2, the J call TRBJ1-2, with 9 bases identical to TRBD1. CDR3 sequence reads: CASSLAQGQGYGYTF. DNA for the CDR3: TGTGCCAGCAGCTTAGCCCAGGGACAGGGATATGGCTACACCTTC.